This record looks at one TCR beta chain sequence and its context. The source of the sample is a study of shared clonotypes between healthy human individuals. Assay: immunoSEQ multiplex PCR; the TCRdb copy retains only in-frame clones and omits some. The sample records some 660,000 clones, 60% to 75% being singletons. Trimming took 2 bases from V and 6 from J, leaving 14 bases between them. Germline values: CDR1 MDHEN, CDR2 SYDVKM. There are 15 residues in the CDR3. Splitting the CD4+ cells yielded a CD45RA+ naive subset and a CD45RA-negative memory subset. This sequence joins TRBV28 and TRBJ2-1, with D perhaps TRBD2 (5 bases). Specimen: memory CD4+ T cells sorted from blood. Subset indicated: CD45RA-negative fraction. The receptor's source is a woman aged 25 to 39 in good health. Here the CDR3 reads CASSLPLGDGNEQFF. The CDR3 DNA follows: TGTGCCAGCAGTTTACCACTAGGTGATGGCAATGAGCAGTTCTTC.